This T cell receptor beta chain was recovered during a study of memory CD4+ T cells and cytomegalovirus serostatus. The data were produced by immunoSEQ multiplex PCR, yet TCRdb's version contains in-frame clones alone and is incomplete. The sample lists 65,000 to 95,000 clones, approximately 80% occurring once. General study results and limits: The CMV-associated TCR signature appears largely within the CD4+ memory repertoire.

CDR1 LNHDA and CDR2 SQIVND come from the germline V gene (reference sequence). Trimming removed 4 bases from V and 5 bases from J, with 15 bases in between. The CDR3 has 14 residues. Regarding this clone: Its cognate antigen is unknown.

The sort gate was single viable CD3+CD4+CD8-CD45RO+ cells for memory CD4+ T cells. Material for sequencing was memory CD4+ T cells from blood. The chain combines TRBV19 with TRBJ2-7; tentatively, D is TRBD2 (6 bases). The sequence derives from an adult in good health and CMV-seronegative. Here the CDR3 reads CASSRDRRANEQYF. In DNA form, the CDR3 reads TGTGCCAGTAGTAGGGACCGGAGGGCGAACGAGCAGTACTTC.